This TCR beta chain was recorded in a study of blood T cell repertoires in COVID-19 (dated by TCRdb to about 2020). About the full investigation: Samples covering the acute and convalescent phases of COVID-19 were provided by collaborators in the United States, Italy and Spain. Where HLA class I and class II types were available, the types were taken from metadata supplied by the sample provider, not from assay-based typing. Nearly every sample came with metadata listing a de-identified subject ID, COVID-19 status, age in years and sex. Samples were obtained from the ongoing ImmuneRACE study (first 160 participants) and from over 1,000 subjects provided by 6 global collaborators. The prospective study material was composed of cDNA or gDNA derived from T cells, B-cell-depleted T cells, or PBMCs. The repertoires were made available in a free public database intended to serve as a resource for research on the immune response to SARS-CoV-2. Deeply sampled blood TCRbeta repertoires from subjects exposed to, actively infected with, or recovered from COVID-19 were included in the dataset.

What the research found in general, with its limitations: How much clinical and demographic metadata was included differed by source and by participant, and the metadata was provided uncurated.

About this clone itself: It lacks a known antigen. No clone much larger than this one lies a single base away; base qualities are absent.

Enrolling through a virtual design, the prospective study's participants ranged in age from roughly 18 to 95 years and lived across roughly 23 United States geographic areas. In the prospective study, cohorts were assigned on the basis of participant-reported clinical history obtained from a screening survey and a study questionnaire. For ImmuneRACE Cohort 3, a participant was defined as recovered based on two consecutive negative NP/OP PCR tests, clearance by a healthcare professional, or resolution of symptoms. Mobile phlebotomists in the prospective study collected whole blood, serum and a nasopharyngeal or oropharyngeal swab from every participant. Prospective study participants could optionally give additional blood draws and questionnaires over an approximately 2-month period. Prospective study blood samples were shipped either frozen or at room temperature before DNA extraction. TCRbeta CDR3 regions were amplified from genomic DNA using the immunoSEQ Assay, a bias-controlled multiplex PCR. The paper's data handling went like this. The number of nucleated cells in each sample was estimated from the amplification of reference gene primers within the assay. To quantify the absolute abundance of each unique TCRbeta CDR3 rearrangement, sequence reads were collapsed and filtered. Productive Simpson clonality was computed per sample as the square root of Simpson's diversity index over productive rearrangements. TCRdb carries this immuneACCESS record with in-frame sequences only. Its versions omit some clonotypes, under half of them owing to an unresolved V gene in the studies checked, with the rest unexplained. For V, J and clone size, that table is used; D and trimming come from the DNA. The sample records about 300,000 clones, 86% of which are singletons. 3.5% to 5% of the sample comes from the top ten.

This sequence was found in a young man who had recovered from COVID-19. What was sequenced was PBMCs or T cells enriched from blood (not recorded which).

In nucleotides, the sequence is TGTGCCAGCAGCCTAACAGGGCCCTATAATTCACCCCTCCACTTT. This gives the protein CASSLTGPYNSPLHF. The chain employs TRBV7-9 and TRBJ1-6; the best D guess is TRBD1, with 6 bases matching. The CDR3 has 15 amino acids, counting the end cysteine and phenylalanine. Of all the DNA, just the CDR3 is kept, 45 bases in frame from base 1. V drops 5 bases and J drops 2 bases, leaving 10 bases in between. Looking up the germline V gene (reference sequence) yields CDR1 SEHNR and CDR2 FQNEAQ.